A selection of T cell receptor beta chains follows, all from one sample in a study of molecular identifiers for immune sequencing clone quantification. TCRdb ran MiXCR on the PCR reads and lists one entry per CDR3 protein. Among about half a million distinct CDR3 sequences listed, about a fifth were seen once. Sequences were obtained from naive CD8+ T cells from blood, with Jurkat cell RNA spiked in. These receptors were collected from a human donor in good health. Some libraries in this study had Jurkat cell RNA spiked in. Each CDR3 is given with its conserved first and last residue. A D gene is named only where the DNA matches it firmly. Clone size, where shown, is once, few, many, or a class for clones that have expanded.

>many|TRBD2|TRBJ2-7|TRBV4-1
CASSQAGGREQYF
TGCGCCAGCAGCCAAGCGGGGGGGCGCGAGCAGTACTTC
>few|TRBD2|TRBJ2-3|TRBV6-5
CASAFNSGGLDTQYF
TGTGCCAGCGCCTTTAATAGCGGGGGATTAGATACGCAGTATTTT
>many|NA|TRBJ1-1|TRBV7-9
CASSKVDRPNTEAFF
TGTGCCAGCAGCAAGGTGGACAGACCGAACACTGAAGCTTTCTTT
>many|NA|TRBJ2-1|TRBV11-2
CASSLEADSSYNEQFF
TGTGCCAGCAGCTTAGAGGCGGACAGCTCCTACAATGAGCAGTTCTTC
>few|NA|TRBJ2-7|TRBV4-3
CASSQDWDGYYEQYF
TGCGCCAGCAGCCAAGACTGGGACGGATACTACGAGCAGTACTTC
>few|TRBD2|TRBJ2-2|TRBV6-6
CASSSGTSGGPITGELFF
TGTGCCAGCAGTTCCGGGACTAGCGGGGGGCCCATCACCGGGGAGCTGTTTTTT
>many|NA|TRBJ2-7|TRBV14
CASSQARRAEQYF
TGTGCCAGCAGCCAGGCCAGGCGGGCCGAGCAGTACTTC
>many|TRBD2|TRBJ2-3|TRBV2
CASNPTVGRRGGTDTQYF
TGTGCCAGCAATCCCACGGTGGGTCGGCGGGGGGGCACAGATACGCAGTATTTT
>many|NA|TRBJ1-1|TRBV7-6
CASRSGRNTEAFF
TGTGCCAGCAGATCAGGACGGAACACTGAAGCTTTCTTT
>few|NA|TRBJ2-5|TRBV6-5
CASSSTGTLGETQYF
TGTGCCAGCAGTTCAACCGGGACCTTAGGGGAGACCCAGTACTTC
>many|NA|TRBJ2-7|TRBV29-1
CSVEGTEMNEQYF
TGCAGCGTTGAAGGGACAGAGATGAACGAGCAGTACTTC
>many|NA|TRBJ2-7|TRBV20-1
CSAPDEEPYEQYF
TGCAGTGCTCCGGACGAAGAGCCCTACGAGCAGTACTTC
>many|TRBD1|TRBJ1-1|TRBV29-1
CSFDRDLNTEAFF
TGCAGCTTTGACAGGGACCTGAACACTGAAGCTTTCTTT
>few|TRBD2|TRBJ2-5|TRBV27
CASREGLAGRETQYF
TGTGCCAGCAGGGAAGGACTAGCCGGGCGTGAGACCCAGTACTTC
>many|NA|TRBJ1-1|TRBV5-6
CASSPWEGLDTEAFF
TGTGCCAGCAGCCCATGGGAGGGGTTGGACACTGAAGCTTTCTTT
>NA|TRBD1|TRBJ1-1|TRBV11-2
CASSFNRGRDGLKEAFF
TGTGCCAGCAGCTTCAACAGGGGGCGGGACGGGTTGAAAGAAGCTTTCTTT
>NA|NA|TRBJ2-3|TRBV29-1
CSGWPGLTDTQYF
TGCAGCGGTTGGCCAGGCCTCACAGATACGCAGTATTTT
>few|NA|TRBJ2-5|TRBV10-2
CASSEWSGRGEETQYF
TGCGCCAGCAGTGAATGGTCGGGCAGGGGAGAAGAGACCCAGTACTTC
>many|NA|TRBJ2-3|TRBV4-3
CASSQEDSSSSTDTQYF
TGCGCCAGCAGCCAAGAAGACAGTTCATCTAGCACAGATACGCAGTATTTT
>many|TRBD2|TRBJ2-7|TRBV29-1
CSVGTSGRALYEQYF
TGCAGCGTGGGGACTAGCGGGAGGGCCCTCTACGAGCAGTACTTC
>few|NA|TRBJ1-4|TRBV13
CASSLFGTENEKLFF
TGTGCCAGCAGCTTATTCGGGACGGAGAATGAAAAACTGTTTTTT
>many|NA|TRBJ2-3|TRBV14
CASSQVTSTDTQYF
TGTGCCAGCAGCCAAGTGACTAGCACAGATACGCAGTATTTT
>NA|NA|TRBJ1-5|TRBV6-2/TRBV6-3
CASRPGDQPQHF
TGTGCCAGCCGGCCGGGGGATCAGCCCCAGCATTTT
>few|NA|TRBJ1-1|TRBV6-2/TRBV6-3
CASSYSRRAIEAFF
TGTGCCAGCAGTTACTCGCGTAGGGCCATTGAAGCTTTCTTT
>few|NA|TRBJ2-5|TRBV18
CASSPQVLAQYF
TGTGCCAGCTCACCACAGGTTCTGGCCCAGTACTTC
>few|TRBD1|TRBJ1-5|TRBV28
CASSPGDRGGQPQHF
TGTGCCAGCAGTCCAGGGGACAGGGGGGGACAGCCCCAGCATTTT
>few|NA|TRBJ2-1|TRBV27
CASSLGLVSHNEQFF
TGTGCCAGCAGTTTGGGGCTAGTCTCCCACAATGAGCAGTTCTTC
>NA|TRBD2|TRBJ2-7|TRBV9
CASSVGAGGSCEQYF
TGTGCCAGCAGCGTAGGAGCGGGGGGCTCCTGCGAGCAGTACTTC
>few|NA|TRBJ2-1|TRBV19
CASSIVWDTSYNEQFF
TGTGCCAGTAGTATAGTATGGGACACCTCCTACAATGAGCAGTTCTTC
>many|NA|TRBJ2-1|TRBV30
CAWTGESSYNEQFF
TGTGCCTGGACAGGAGAGAGCTCCTACAATGAGCAGTTCTTC
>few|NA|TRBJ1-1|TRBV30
CAWSSYPDSLNTEAFF
TGTGCCTGGAGTTCCTACCCCGACAGCCTTAACACTGAAGCTTTCTTT
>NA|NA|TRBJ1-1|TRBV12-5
CASGLSPGNTEAFF
TGTGCTAGTGGTTTGTCCCCTGGGAACACTGAAGCTTTCTTT
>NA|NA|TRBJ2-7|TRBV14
CASSRDSSWYEQYF
TGTGCCAGCAGCCGGGACTCAAGCTGGTACGAGCAGTACTTC
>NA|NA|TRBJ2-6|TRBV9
CASSVAHISGANVLTF
TGTGCCAGCAGCGTAGCTCATATTTCTGGGGCCAACGTCCTGACTTTC
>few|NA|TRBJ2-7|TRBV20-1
CSARGTDADYEQYF
TGCAGTGCCCGCGGGACGGACGCGGACTACGAGCAGTACTTC
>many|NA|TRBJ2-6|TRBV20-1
CSARAPRDSGANVLTF
TGCAGTGCTAGAGCCCCAAGGGACTCTGGGGCCAACGTCCTGACTTTC
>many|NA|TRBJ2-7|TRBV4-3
CASSQVSGAYEQYF
TGCGCCAGCAGCCAAGTATCCGGAGCCTACGAGCAGTACTTC